The clone carrying this T cell receptor (beta chain) was detected a few times. Its antigen is as yet unknown. From germline, CDR1 is SGHDN and CDR2 FVKESK. Trimming shortened V by 8 bases and J by 5 bases, and 9 bases separated the two germline ends. The CDR3 extends over 11 amino acids. The sample belongs to a study of response to subunit inactivated influenza vaccine. Study results and limitations: T cells newly recruited by each seasonal influenza vaccination are few, the authors suggested.

TCRdb passed the RT-PCR reads through MiXCR, listing each CDR3 protein once. The table shows 500,000 to 600,000 distinct CDR3 sequences, with roughly 12% occurring only once. Specimen: PBMCs from blood, collected on the day of vaccination. This receptor was obtained from a man aged 50-59 years who received an inactivated influenza vaccine. The chain couples TRBV14 to TRBJ2-5; the D is unclear. The CDR3 region has the DNA TGTGCCAGCCGCCCCTGGGAGACCCAGTACTTC. Amino acids: CASRPWETQYF.